This TCR beta chain appears in the sequencing data of a study of T cells after posttransplantation cyclophosphamide. Overall study results and limits: After PTCy, TRB diversity resembled that of CNI/methotrexate controls.

On this clone itself: What it recognizes is unknown.

Sampled 1 year posttransplant, controls received myeloablative marrow transplants, methotrexate and a calcineurin inhibitor. Germline CDR1 and CDR2: SGHAT and FQNNGV. Trimming took off 5 bases at V and 1 base at J, with 14 bases between the two ends. The CDR3 runs 15 residues. Only in-frame clones appear in the TCRdb table, and some are missing; sequencing was by immunoSEQ multiplex PCR. The sample contains 15,000 to 20,000 clones, approximately 81% of which appear only once. This TCR was recovered from a young adult female patient who received an allogeneic stem cell transplant from an unrelated donor, was CMV-positive, and had acute and chronic GVHD. Some T cells could come from the graft donor. This sample comprised PBMCs, obtained after allogeneic stem cell transplant with calcineurin inhibitor and methotrexate. This chain uses TRBV11-2 with TRBJ1-1, with D perhaps TRBD1 (6 bases). CDR3 residues: CASSRRQARNTEAFF. CDR3 nucleotides: TGTGCCAGCAGCAGGCGACAGGCGAGGAACACTGAAGCTTTCTTT.